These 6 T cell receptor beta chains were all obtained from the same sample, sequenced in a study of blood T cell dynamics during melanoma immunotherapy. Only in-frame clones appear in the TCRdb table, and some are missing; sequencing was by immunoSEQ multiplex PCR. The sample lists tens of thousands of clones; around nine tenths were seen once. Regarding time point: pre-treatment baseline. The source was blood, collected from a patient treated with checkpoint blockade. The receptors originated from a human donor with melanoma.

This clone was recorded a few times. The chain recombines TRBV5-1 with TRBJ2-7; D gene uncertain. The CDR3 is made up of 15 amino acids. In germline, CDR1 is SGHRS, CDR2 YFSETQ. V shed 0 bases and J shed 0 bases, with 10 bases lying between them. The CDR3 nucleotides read TGCGCCAGCAGCTTGGAACTTAGGAGCTCCTACGAGCAGTACTTC. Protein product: CASSLELRSSYEQYF.

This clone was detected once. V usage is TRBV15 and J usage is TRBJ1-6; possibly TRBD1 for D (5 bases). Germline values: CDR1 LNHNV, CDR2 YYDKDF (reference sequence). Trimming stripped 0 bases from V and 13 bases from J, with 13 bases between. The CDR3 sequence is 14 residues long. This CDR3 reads CATSRDFRGSPLHF. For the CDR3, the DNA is TGTGCCACCAGCAGAGATTTTAGGGGTTCTCCCCTCCACTTT. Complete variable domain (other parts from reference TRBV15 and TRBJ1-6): DAMVIQNPRYQVTQFGKPVTLSCSQTLNHNVMYWYQQKSSQAPKLLFHYYDKDFNNEADTPDNFQSRRPNTSFCFLDIRSPGLGDTAMYLCATSRDFRGSPLHFGNGTRLTVT.

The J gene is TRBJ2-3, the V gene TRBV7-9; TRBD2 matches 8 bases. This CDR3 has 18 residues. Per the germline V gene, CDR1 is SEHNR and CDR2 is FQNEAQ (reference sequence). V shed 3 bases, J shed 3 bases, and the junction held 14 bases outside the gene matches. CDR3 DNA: TGTGCCAGCAGCTTGGGGCTAGCGGGTCGGAAAAGGACAGATACGCAGTATTTT. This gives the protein CASSLGLAGRKRTDTQYF. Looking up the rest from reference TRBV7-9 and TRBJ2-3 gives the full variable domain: DTGVSQNPRHKITKRGQNVTFRCDPISEHNRLYWYRQTLGQGPEFLTYFQNEAQLEKSRLLSDRFSAERPKGSFSTLEIQRTEQGDSAMYLCASSLGLAGRKRTDTQYFGPGTRLTVL.

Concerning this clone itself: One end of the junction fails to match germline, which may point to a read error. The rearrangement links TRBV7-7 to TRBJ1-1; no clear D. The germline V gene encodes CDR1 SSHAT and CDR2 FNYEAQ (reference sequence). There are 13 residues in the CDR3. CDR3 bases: TGTGCTAGCAGCTTAACTGGGAACACTGAAGCTTTCTTT. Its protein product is CASSLTGNTEAFF.

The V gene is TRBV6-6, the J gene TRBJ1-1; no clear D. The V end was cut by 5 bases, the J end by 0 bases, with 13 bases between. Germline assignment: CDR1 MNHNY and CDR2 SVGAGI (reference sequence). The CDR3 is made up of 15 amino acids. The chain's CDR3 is CASSTPAPVNTEAFF. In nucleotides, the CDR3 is TGTGCCAGCAGTACCCCCGCCCCGGTGAACACTGAAGCTTTCTTT.

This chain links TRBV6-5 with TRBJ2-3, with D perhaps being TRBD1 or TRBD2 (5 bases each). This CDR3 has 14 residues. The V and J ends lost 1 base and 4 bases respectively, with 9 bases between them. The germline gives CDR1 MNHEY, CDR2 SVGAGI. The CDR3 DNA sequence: TGTGCCAGCAGTTACTTGGGGGTACCAGATACGCAGTATTTT. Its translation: CASSYLGVPDTQYF.